Listed below are T cell receptor beta chains from one sample, sequenced in a study of blood T cell repertoires in COVID-19. The repertoire was sequenced with immunoSEQ multiplex PCR; TCRdb's copy has only in-frame clones and lacks some. The sample shows about 160,000 clones, approximately 79% of them seen only once. The sequenced material came from peripheral blood. The source is a woman in her 40s with COVID-19, enrolled during active disease. CDR3s include the opening cysteine and the closing phenylalanine or tryptophan. The order of the fields is clone size, D gene, V gene, CDR3 length, J gene, CDR3 protein, CDR3 DNA. The D gene is left open where the match is weak. A clone size is listed for some rows: how often the clone was seen (once, few, many), or a class if it is expanded.

>.|TRBD1|TRBV5-4|20|TRBJ1-4
CASRYKKGTGAVATNEKLFF
TGTGCCAGCCGATACAAGAAAGGGACAGGGGCCGTTGCAACTAATGAAAAACTGTTTTTT
>.|.|TRBV6-6|13|TRBJ1-5
CASSLQSNQPQHF
TGTGCCAGCAGCCTACAGTCAAATCAGCCCCAGCATTTT
>few|TRBD2|TRBV19|13|TRBJ2-2
CASRGRENGELFF
TGTGCCAGTAGGGGGAGGGAAAACGGGGAGCTGTTTTTT
>many|TRBD1|TRBV4-1|15|TRBJ1-1
CASRQGRGQNTEAFF
TGCGCCAGCCGACAGGGCAGGGGACAGAACACTGAAGCTTTCTTT
>.|TRBD2|TRBV6-1|16|TRBJ2-7
CASSEVSNSGSWQQYF
TGTGCCAGCAGTGAAGTATCAAATAGCGGGAGTTGGCAGCAGTACTTC
>once|TRBD1|TRBV5-6|14|TRBJ2-2
CASSFRQGTGELFF
TGTGCCAGCAGCTTCAGACAGGGCACCGGGGAGCTGTTTTTT
>.|.|TRBV11-3|13|TRBJ1-1
CASSFSGNTEAFF
TGTGCCAGCAGCTTTTCAGGGAACACTGAAGCTTTCTTT
>.|TRBD1|TRBV10-2|14|TRBJ2-2
CASSRDRDTGELFF
TGCGCCAGCAGCCGGGACAGGGACACCGGGGAGCTGTTTTTT
>.|TRBD2|TRBV2|13|TRBJ2-5
CAIVAGGSETQYF
TGTGCCATCGTAGCGGGAGGGTCAGAGACCCAGTACTTC
>.|.|TRBV28|17|TRBJ2-3
CASSPLRAGLDTDTQYF
TGTGCCAGCAGTCCCCTCCGCGCGGGCCTGGACACAGATACGCAGTATTTT
>few|TRBD1|TRBV3-1/TRBV3-2|14|TRBJ1-2
CASSLQTGGYGYTF
TGTGCCAGCAGCCTACAGACAGGGGGGTATGGCTACACCTTC
>once|.|TRBV6-6|15|TRBJ1-4
CASSYGQGHDEKLFF
TGTGCCAGCAGTTACGGGCAGGGTCATGATGAAAAACTGTTTTTT
>.|.|TRBV6-1|15|TRBJ1-1
CASSENRFLNTEAFF
TGTGCCAGCAGTGAAAACAGGTTCTTGAACACTGAAGCTTTCTTT
>.|TRBD1|TRBV29-1|14|TRBJ1-2
CSVANRGPPYGYTF
TGCAGCGTAGCGAACAGGGGGCCGCCCTATGGCTACACCTTC
>few|.|TRBV28|16|TRBJ1-5
CASSPTKGSEYQPQHF
TGTGCCAGCAGCCCCACCAAGGGGTCGGAATATCAGCCCCAGCATTTT
>few|TRBD2|TRBV19|16|TRBJ2-1
CASRTGGLAGVNEQFF
TGTGCCAGCCGAACAGGGGGACTAGCGGGAGTCAATGAGCAGTTCTTC
>.|.|TRBV19|13|TRBJ2-1
CASSRFIGNEQFF
TGTGCCAGTAGTCGTTTTATCGGCAATGAGCAGTTCTTC
>.|TRBD1|TRBV5-4|14|TRBJ1-2
CASSYPGQNYGYTF
TGTGCCAGCAGTTACCCGGGACAGAACTATGGCTACACCTTC
>.|.|TRBV27|13|TRBJ1-1
CASSLGTFFEAFF
TGTGCCAGCAGTTTAGGGACATTTTTTGAAGCTTTCTTT
>many|TRBD2|TRBV4-2|16|TRBJ2-1
CASSQRGRAGENEQFF
TGTGCCAGCAGCCAACGCGGGAGGGCGGGAGAAAATGAGCAGTTCTTC
>.|.|TRBV21-1|15|TRBJ2-5
CASSKESGDKETQYF
TGTGCCAGCAGCAAAGAGAGCGGAGATAAAGAGACCCAGTACTTC
>few|.|TRBV5-4|15|TRBJ1-3
CASSPGGSSGNTIYF
TGTGCCAGCAGCCCCGGGGGGTCCTCTGGAAACACCATATATTTT
>.|.|TRBV6-1|15|TRBJ1-1
CASSSLAGRDTEAFF
TGTGCCAGCAGTTCACTCGCGGGGAGGGACACTGAAGCTTTCTTT
>once|.|TRBV14|13|TRBJ1-4
CASSQGTEEKLFF
TGTGCCAGCAGCCAAGGGACAGAAGAAAAACTGTTTTTT
>once|TRBD2|TRBV27|12|TRBJ2-1
CASSFAGLAEFF
TGTGCCAGCAGTTTTGCGGGACTAGCGGAGTTCTTC
>.|TRBD1|TRBV5-1|13|TRBJ2-5
CASSGDSEETQYF
TGCGCCAGCAGCGGGGACAGTGAAGAGACCCAGTACTTC
>.|.|TRBV18|16|TRBJ2-6
CASSPSTVSGANVLTF
TGTGCCAGCTCACCAAGTACAGTGTCTGGGGCCAACGTCCTGACTTTC
>.|.|TRBV30|13|TRBJ1-5
CAWSVHGGQPQHF
TGTGCCTGGAGTGTACATGGGGGCCAGCCCCAGCATTTT
>.|TRBD1|TRBV19|16|TRBJ1-5
CASSIRTGYSNQPQHF
TGTGCCAGTAGTATCAGGACAGGGTATAGCAATCAGCCCCAGCATTTT
>.|TRBD1|TRBV4-1|17|TRBJ1-3
CASSLIPGTGQGNTIYF
TGCGCCAGCAGCTTAATCCCCGGGACAGGGCAAGGAAACACCATATATTTT
>.|.|TRBV14|18|TRBJ2-3
CASSQVFQDFFSTDTQYF
TGTGCCAGCAGCCAAGTATTCCAGGACTTCTTTAGCACAGATACGCAGTATTTT
>.|.|TRBV3-1/TRBV3-2|14|TRBJ2-1
CASSLSLRAHEQFF
TGTGCCAGCAGCCTTTCTCTCAGGGCCCATGAGCAGTTCTTC
>once|.|TRBV27|13|TRBJ2-1
CASSSLAYNEQFF
TGTGCCAGCAGTTCACTAGCCTACAATGAGCAGTTCTTC
>once|.|TRBV5-1|16|TRBJ2-1
CASSLSGGMGTNEQFF
TGCGCCAGCAGCTTGTCTGGCGGGATGGGTACAAATGAGCAGTTCTTC
>.|.|TRBV12-5|14|TRBJ2-2
CASGLVGETGELFF
TGTGCTAGTGGTTTGGTCGGGGAAACCGGGGAGCTGTTTTTT
>few|.|TRBV11-2|15|TRBJ2-5
CASSLAGGSLETQYF
TGTGCCAGCAGCTTAGCCGGAGGGTCCCTTGAGACCCAGTACTTC
>.|.|TRBV19|15|TRBJ1-5
CASSTRRGGNQPQHF
TGTGCCAGTAGTACTCGGAGGGGCGGCAATCAGCCCCAGCATTTT
>.|TRBD1|TRBV30|13|TRBJ1-5
CAWGQASNQPQHF
TGTGCCTGGGGACAGGCAAGCAATCAGCCCCAGCATTTT
>.|.|TRBV3-1/TRBV3-2|13|TRBJ1-4
CASSPRTDEKLFF
TGTGCCAGCAGCCCACGGACAGATGAAAAACTGTTTTTT
>few|TRBD2|TRBV28|13|TRBJ2-7
CASRTSGSYEQYF
TGTGCCAGCAGAACTAGCGGATCCTACGAGCAGTACTTC
>.|TRBD1|TRBV6-1|16|TRBJ1-5
CASSEALQGGGQPQHF
TGTGCCAGCAGTGAAGCGCTTCAGGGGGGTGGACAGCCCCAGCATTTT